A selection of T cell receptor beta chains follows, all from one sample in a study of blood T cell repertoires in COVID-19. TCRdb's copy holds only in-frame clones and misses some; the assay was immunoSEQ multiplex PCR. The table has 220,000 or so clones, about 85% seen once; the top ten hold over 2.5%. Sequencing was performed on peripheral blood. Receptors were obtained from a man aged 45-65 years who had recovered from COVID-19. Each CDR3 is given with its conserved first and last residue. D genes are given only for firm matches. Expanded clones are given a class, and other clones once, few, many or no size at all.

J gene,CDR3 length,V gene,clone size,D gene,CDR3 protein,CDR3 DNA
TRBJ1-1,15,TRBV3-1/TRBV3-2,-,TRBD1,CASSQGQGGNTEAFF,TGTGCCAGCAGCCAGGGACAGGGGGGCAACACTGAAGCTTTCTTT
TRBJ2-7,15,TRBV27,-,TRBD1,CASSLSGTAFYEQYF,TGTGCCAGCAGTTTATCCGGGACAGCCTTCTACGAGCAGTACTTC
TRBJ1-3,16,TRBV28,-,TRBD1,CASSLGQGASGNTIYF,TGTGCCAGCAGCTTAGGGCAGGGGGCGTCTGGAAACACCATATATTTT
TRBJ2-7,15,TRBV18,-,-,CASSPVEGRSYEQYF,TGTGCCAGCTCACCGGTGGAGGGCCGCTCCTACGAGCAGTACTTC
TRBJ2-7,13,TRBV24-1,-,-,CATSDAPGDEQYF,TGTGCCACCAGTGATGCCCCAGGGGACGAGCAGTACTTC
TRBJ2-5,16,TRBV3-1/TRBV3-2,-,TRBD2,CASSQGQAGEVETQYF,TGTGCCAGCAGCCAAGGTCAGGCGGGAGAAGTGGAGACCCAGTACTTC
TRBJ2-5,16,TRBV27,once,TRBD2,CASSLDPSGRAETQYF,TGTGCCAGCAGTTTGGACCCTAGCGGGAGGGCGGAGACCCAGTACTTC
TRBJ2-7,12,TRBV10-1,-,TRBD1,CASADRGYEQYF,TGCGCCAGCGCGGACAGGGGCTACGAGCAGTACTTC
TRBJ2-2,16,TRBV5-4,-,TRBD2,CASSRSGGGITGELFF,TGTGCCAGCAGCCGGAGCGGGGGGGGCATCACCGGGGAGCTGTTTTTT
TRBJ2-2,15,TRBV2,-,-,CASRERTVNTGELFF,TGTGCCAGCAGGGAGAGGACAGTTAACACCGGGGAGCTGTTTTTT
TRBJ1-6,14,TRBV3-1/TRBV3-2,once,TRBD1,CASSRDSYNSPLHF,TGTGCCAGCAGCCGGGACAGTTATAATTCACCCCTCCACTTT